This passage covers 13 T cell receptor beta chains from one sample sequenced in a study of control samples from healthy donors and cancer patients. TCRdb's copy holds only in-frame clones and misses some; the assay was immunoSEQ multiplex PCR. The sample includes some 51,000 clones, 90% to 96% of them seen just once. Sequenced material: blood. These receptors came from a woman aged 18-29 years in good health.

V is TRBV6-4 and J is TRBJ1-2; D is perhaps TRBD1 (5 bases). V was pared by 0 bases and J by 10 bases, with 21 bases between. The CDR3 runs 16 residues. Germline CDR1 is MRHNA and CDR2 is SNTAGT. CDR3 sequence: CASSDSRRGVKRDYTF. As DNA, the CDR3 is TGTGCCAGCAGTGACTCCCGTCGGGGCGTAAAAAGGGACTACACCTTC.

The chain links TRBV5-4 to TRBJ2-7; D is ambiguous. Germline V CDR1 and CDR2: SGHNT, YYREEE (reference sequence). V was clipped by 4 bases and J by 5 bases, with 10 bases between them. The CDR3 totals 12 residues. The chain's CDR3 is CASSPRRNEQYF. CDR3 nucleotides: TGTGCCAGCAGCCCCCGGCGGAACGAGCAGTACTTC.

The chain is built from TRBV2 and TRBJ2-3; no clear D gene. The CDR3 runs 11 residues. Germline-derived CDR1 and CDR2 are SNHLY and FYNNEI. V lost 4 bases and J 6 bases, leaving 5 bases between the germline ends. The CDR3: CASSATDTQYF. The CDR3 nucleotides read TGTGCCAGCAGTGCCACGGATACGCAGTATTTT.

The rearrangement joins TRBV6-2 or TRBV6-3 to TRBJ2-7, with 7 positions matching TRBD1. Per germline, CDR1 MNHEY and CDR2 SVGEGT. The J segment lost 2 bases and the V segment lost 6 bases, leaving 4 bases of the junction unmatched. This CDR3 contains 13 residues. The CDR3 coding sequence is TGTGCCAGCAGCGGGACAGAGACCTACGAGCAGTACTTC. This sequence encodes CASSGTETYEQYF.

The chain employs TRBV10-3 and TRBJ1-5; perhaps TRBD1 as D (5 bases). The CDR3 has 14 amino acids. Germline V gene lookup returns CDR1 ENHRY and CDR2 SYGVKD. Trimming shortened V by 7 bases and J by 2 bases, and 12 bases separated the two germline ends. Here the CDR3 reads CAITVTGGNQPQHF. In DNA form, the CDR3 reads TGTGCCATCACCGTAACAGGAGGCAATCAGCCCCAGCATTTT.

The V and J genes are TRBV3-1 (or the pseudogene TRBV3-2) and TRBJ1-6; the match to TRBD1 covers 7 bases. Trimming took 3 bases from V and 9 from J; bases not matched to a gene: 5. CDR3 length equals 14 residues. Germline V gene sequence: CDR1 LGHDT, CDR2 YNNKEL (reference sequence). The CDR3 sequence is CASSQGQGVSPLHF. The CDR3 DNA reads TGTGCCAGCAGCCAGGGGCAGGGGGTTTCACCCCTCCACTTT.

The V gene is TRBV6-2 or TRBV6-3, the J gene TRBJ2-7, with TRBD1 identical over 7 bases. The V gene's germline CDR1 is MNHEY and CDR2 SVGEGT. The CDR3 has 15 residues. The ends lost 6 bases at V and 4 bases at J; junction bases unmatched: 12. CDR3 DNA: TGTGCCAGCAGCTCCCCCCGGGACAGCCCTTACGAGCAGTACTTC. Translating it yields CASSSPRDSPYEQYF.

V usage is TRBV5-1 and J usage is TRBJ2-4, with unresolved D. Germline loops: CDR1 SGHRS, CDR2 YFSETQ. This CDR3 spans 14 amino acids. V gave up 4 bases and J gave up 3 bases, with 11 bases separating them. CDR3 amino acids: CASSHDWGKNIQYF. The CDR3 region has the DNA TGCGCCAGCAGCCATGACTGGGGCAAAAACATTCAGTACTTC. The complete variable domain, with remaining parts taken from reference TRBV5-1 and TRBJ2-4, reads KAGVTQTPRYLIKTRGQQVTLSCSPISGHRSVSWYQQTPGQGLQFLFEYFSETQRNKGNFPGRFSGRQFSNSRSEMNVSTLELGDSALYLCASSHDWGKNIQYFGAGTRLSVL.

The J gene is TRBJ2-5, the V gene TRBV7-2; D possibly corresponds to TRBD2 (7 bases). The germline V gene encodes CDR1 SGHTA and CDR2 FQGNSA. This CDR3 region has 14 residues. Trimming removed 1 base at V and 5 bases at J, with 11 bases between. CDR3 sequence: CASSLGGGAETQYF. As DNA, the CDR3 is TGTGCCAGCAGCTTAGGTGGGGGGGCGGAGACCCAGTACTTC.

The chain has TRBV19 and TRBJ2-3, with D tentatively TRBD1 (5 bases). Germline loops: CDR1 LNHDA, CDR2 SQIVND (reference sequence). The CDR3 extends over 15 amino acids. V lost 3 bases and J 2 bases, leaving 12 bases between the germline ends. DNA for the CDR3: TGTGCCAGTAGTATCTTGGGGCAAGCCACAGATACGCAGTATTTT. This sequence encodes CASSILGQATDTQYF.

The chain has TRBV6-5 and TRBJ1-1; D unresolved. Looked up from germline, CDR1 is MNHEY and CDR2 is SVGAGI. The CDR3 is made up of 12 amino acids. The V and J ends lost 4 bases and 1 base respectively, with 4 bases between them. In nucleotides, the CDR3 is TGTGCCAGCAGTTGGGGGAACACTGAAGCTTTCTTT. Translation: CASSWGNTEAFF.

This chain uses TRBV3-1 (or the pseudogene TRBV3-2) with TRBJ2-7; 8 bases agree with TRBD2. Germline V gene data show CDR1 as LGHDT and CDR2 as YNNKEL (reference sequence). V was pared by 3 bases and J by 4 bases, with 8 bases of the junction left unmatched. This CDR3 is 15 amino acids long. The CDR3 coding sequence is TGTGCCAGCAGCCAGGCGCCGGGGGGGCGTTACGAGCAGTACTTC. This encodes CASSQAPGGRYEQYF.

The V and J genes are TRBV21-1 and TRBJ1-5. TRBV21-1 counts as a pseudogene. The length of the CDR3 is 22 residues. Here the CDR3 reads CASSSGGCDTGTIPYSNQPQHF. The CDR3 nucleotides read TGTGCCAGCAGCAGTGGGGGGTGTGACACAGGTACCATACCGTATAGCAATCAGCCCCAGCATTTT.